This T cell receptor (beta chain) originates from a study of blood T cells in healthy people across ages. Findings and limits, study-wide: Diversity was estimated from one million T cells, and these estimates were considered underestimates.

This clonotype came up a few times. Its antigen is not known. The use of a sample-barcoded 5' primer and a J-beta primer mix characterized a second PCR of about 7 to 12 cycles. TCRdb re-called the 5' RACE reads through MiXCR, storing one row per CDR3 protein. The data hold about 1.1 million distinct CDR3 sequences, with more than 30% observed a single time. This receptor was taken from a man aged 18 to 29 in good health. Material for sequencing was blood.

Written as DNA, the CDR3 is TGCGCCAGCAGACCCAGCGGGGGAGAGGTAGATACGCAGTATTTT. Translated: CASRPSGGEVDTQYF. The gene calls are TRBV5-1 and TRBJ2-3; 8 bases align to TRBD2. The CDR3 is 15 residues long. The trim removed 5 bases at V and 5 bases at J, leaving 10 bases unmatched. Germline CDR1 reads SGHRS; CDR2 reads YFSETQ.